The clone carrying this T cell receptor beta chain was seen only once. Method: immunoSEQ multiplex PCR; TCRdb's copy keeps in-frame clones and lacks some. The sample holds around 100,000 clones; roughly 89% are singletons and the top ten take approximately 0.3%. The data derive from a study of OX40 agonist ivuxolimab in advanced cancers. The CDR3 loop spans 16 amino acids. V was trimmed by 1 base and J by 5 bases, leaving 12 bases between them. CDR1 SGHVS and CDR2 FQNEAQ come from the germline V gene. The chain employs TRBV7-8 and TRBJ1-6; D is unresolved. The receptor was derived from an adult with an advanced solid tumor such as melanoma, head and neck, liver or kidney cancer. Sequences were derived from CD4+ or CD8+ T cells sorted from blood, sampled in a trial of the OX40 agonist ivuxolimab. The CDR3 DNA sequence: TGTGCCAGCAGCTTAGTAGGGCAATCCCATAATTCACCCCTCCACTTT. This sequence encodes CASSLVGQSHNSPLHF.